The next 32 T cell receptor beta chains were all read from a single sample in a study of blood T cell repertoires in COVID-19. Sequencing was performed with immunoSEQ multiplex PCR; in TCRdb, only in-frame clones are kept and a portion is missing. The sample contains 70,000 to 95,000 clones, about 89% of which appear only once. Sequences were obtained from peripheral blood. These receptor sequences come from an older man with active or convalescent COVID-19.

This clone showed up just a few times. V gene TRBV6-4 combines with J gene TRBJ1-5; 7 nucleotides agree with TRBD1. Germline assignment: CDR1 MRHNA and CDR2 SNTAGT. This CDR3 has 16 residues. The trim removed 0 bases at V and 3 bases at J, leaving 5 bases unmatched. The CDR3, as DNA: TGTGCCAGCAGTGACTCCCCGAGGGGGCTCAATCAGCCCCAGCATTTT. Translated: CASSDSPRGLNQPQHF.

This clone appeared a few times. The chain links TRBV5-6 to TRBJ2-3, with 8 bases fitting TRBD1. J lost 14 bases, V lost 1 base, and 6 bases had no gene match. CDR1 is SGHDT and CDR2 is YYEEEE in the germline V gene. The CDR3 is 12 amino acids. The CDR3 loop reads CASSLLRTGMYF. DNA of the CDR3: TGTGCCAGCAGCTTGCTGCGGACAGGGATGTATTTT.

V gene TRBV28 combines with J gene TRBJ2-2; D is perhaps TRBD1 (6 bases). The CDR3 totals 14 residues. Germline V gene sequence: CDR1 MDHEN, CDR2 SYDVKM. V dropped 6 bases and J dropped 6 bases, with 14 bases sitting between them. The CDR3 nucleotides read TGTGCCAGCAGGGGGGCCTCGTGGGCCGGGGAGCTGTTTTTT. Protein: CASRGASWAGELFF.

This rearrangement joins TRBV18 to TRBJ2-6; 9 bases line up with TRBD2. V shed 2 bases and J 1 base; nucleotides not matched to a gene: 6. The CDR3 totals 18 residues. Germline-derived CDR1 and CDR2 are KGHSH and LQKENI. Written as DNA, the CDR3 is TGTGCCAGCTCACCAAGGAGTAGCGGGAGTTCTGGGGCCAACGTCCTGACTTTC. Protein product: CASSPRSSGSSGANVLTF.

The gene calls are TRBV7-9 and TRBJ1-2, with D unresolved. Trimming cost V 4 bases and J 0 bases, with 12 bases left between them. This CDR3 is built from 15 residues. Germline CDR1 and CDR2: SEHNR and FQNEAQ (reference sequence). In DNA, the CDR3 is TGTGCCAGCAGCTCCTCCAGGCTCCCTAACTATGGCTACACCTTC. Translation: CASSSSRLPNYGYTF.

The chain uses TRBV9 and TRBJ2-3; possible D gene TRBD2, 5 bases. With 0 bases removed from V and 2 bases from J, the gap between germline ends came to 16 bases. This CDR3 is built from 17 residues. Per the germline V gene, CDR1 is SGDLS and CDR2 is YYNGEE. The CDR3 sequence is CASSVAAGQTSTDTQYF. CDR3 DNA sequence: TGTGCCAGCAGCGTAGCTGCGGGCCAAACCTCCACAGATACGCAGTATTTT. Based on the CDR3 plus reference TRBV9 and TRBJ2-3, the full variable domain is DSGVTQTPKHLITATGQRVTLRCSPRSGDLSVYWYQQSLDQGLQFLIQYYNGEERAKGNILERFSAQQFPDLHSELNLSSLELGDSALYFCASSVAAGQTSTDTQYFGPGTRLTVL.

The genes are TRBV28 and TRBJ2-7, with D tentatively TRBD2 (7 bases). Per germline, CDR1 MDHEN and CDR2 SYDVKM. The CDR3 runs 16 residues. Trimming shortened V by 11 bases and J by 0 bases, and 23 bases separated the two germline ends. The CDR3: CAARSGGTHASYEQYF. Written as DNA, the CDR3 is TGTGCCGCTAGGTCCGGGGGGACACACGCCTCCTACGAGCAGTACTTC.

The chain joins TRBV28 to TRBJ1-1; tentatively, D is TRBD1 (6 bases). Trimming took 5 bases from V and 2 from J, leaving 15 bases between them. The CDR3 has 15 residues. Per the germline V gene, CDR1 is MDHEN and CDR2 is SYDVKM. The CDR3 is CASSVEGHPNTEAFF. The CDR3 nucleotides read TGTGCCAGCAGTGTAGAGGGACACCCAAACACTGAAGCTTTCTTT.

The V gene is TRBV27, the J gene TRBJ2-1, with TRBD2 identical over 11 bases. V dropped 8 bases and J dropped 1; count of bases not matched to a gene: 28. The CDR3 covers 23 residues. Per germline, CDR1 MNHEY and CDR2 SMNVEV (reference sequence). The CDR3 DNA reads as TGTGCCAGCGGGACCCCCCGTACGGCGCATAGCGGGAGGGCGTTCGCGTCCTACAATGAGCAGTTCTTC. This codes for CASGTPRTAHSGRAFASYNEQFF.

V and J are TRBV5-1 and TRBJ2-5; 9 nucleotides align to TRBD1. CDR3 length equals 18 residues. V dropped 0 bases and J dropped 4; count of bases not matched to a gene: 13. The germline CDR1 and CDR2 sequences are SGHRS and YFSETQ. The CDR3, as DNA: TGCGCCAGCAGCTTGGGACTCCCGGGACAGGGTGTTCTAGAGACCCAGTACTTC. This codes for CASSLGLPGQGVLETQYF. Using reference TRBV5-1 and TRBJ2-5 for the parts outside the CDR3, the full variable domain is KAGVTQTPRYLIKTRGQQVTLSCSPISGHRSVSWYQQTPGQGLQFLFEYFSETQRNKGNFPGRFSGRQFSNSRSEMNVSTLELGDSALYLCASSLGLPGQGVLETQYFGPGTRLLVL.

The chain recombines TRBV5-6 with TRBJ1-3; 8 nucleotides match TRBD1. CDR1 is SGHDT, CDR2 YYEEEE, per germline. After removal of 5 bases from V and 4 bases from J, the junction contained 2 bases not matched to a gene. The CDR3 is 13 amino acids. The CDR3 DNA reads TGTGCCAGCAGAAGGACAGGGGGAAACACCATATATTTT. Amino acids: CASRRTGGNTIYF.

The chain is built from TRBV27 and TRBJ2-7; 10 nucleotides line up with TRBD1. With 5 bases clipped from V and 2 bases from J, the junction kept 6 bases outside the gene matches. The CDR3 length is 15 residues. CDR1 and CDR2 from the germline V gene are MNHEY and SMNVEV (reference sequence). Written as DNA, the CDR3 is TGTGCCAGCAGTATCCGGGACAGGGGTACCTACGAGCAGTACTTC. Protein product: CASSIRDRGTYEQYF.

The J gene is TRBJ1-4, the V gene TRBV30, with no clear D. This CDR3 has 17 amino acids. V lost 0 bases and J lost 1, with 15 bases in between. The germline V gene has CDR1 GTSNPN and CDR2 SVGIG (reference sequence). CDR3 nucleotides: TGTGCCTGGAGTGTGTCTTGGGGAGGGCGAACTAATGAAAAACTGTTTTTT. The encoded protein is CAWSVSWGGRTNEKLFF.

This clone was picked up a small number of times. V and J are TRBV19 and TRBJ2-2; 7 bases line up with TRBD1. Germline V gene data show CDR1 as LNHDA and CDR2 as SQIVND (reference sequence). CDR3 size: 16 residues. Germline trimming cut 9 bases from V and 4 bases from J; bases unmatched to any gene: 14. CDR3 DNA: TGTGCCAGCCCACATCAAGGGGGCTTGGTCACCGGGGAGCTGTTTTTT. As protein: CASPHQGGLVTGELFF.

J is TRBJ2-7 and V is TRBV29-1; TRBD2 aligns across 11 bases. Trimming removed 4 bases from V and 2 bases from J; junction bases left unmatched: 7. The CDR3 covers 15 residues. In germline, CDR1 is SQVTM, CDR2 ANQGSEA. CDR3: CSVAVLAGGPYEQYF. CDR3 coding DNA: TGCAGCGTTGCAGTGTTAGCGGGAGGGCCCTACGAGCAGTACTTC.

The chain couples TRBV6-2 or TRBV6-3 to TRBJ1-1, with D perhaps TRBD1 (5 bases). The V end lost 7 bases, the J end lost 2 bases, and 23 bases lay between the germline ends. This CDR3 comprises 17 residues. Germline V gene sequence: CDR1 MNHEY, CDR2 SVGEGT. This chain's CDR3 is CASNPAGPRGSNTEAFF. The CDR3 bases are TGTGCCAGCAACCCTGCGGGACCACGGGGCTCAAACACTGAAGCTTTCTTT.

The chain recombines TRBV18 with TRBJ2-5, with D possibly being TRBD2 (5 bases). The V end was cut by 2 bases, the J end by 2 bases, with 12 bases between. Germline V gene lookup returns CDR1 KGHSH and CDR2 LQKENI. The CDR3 has 15 amino acids. The CDR3 DNA reads as TGTGCCAGCTCACCAATTGGGGAGACTCAAGAGACCCAGTACTTC. It translates to CASSPIGETQETQYF.

This clone was seen once. The chain links TRBV6-5 to TRBJ1-2, with 11 bases aligning to TRBD1. Unmatched junction bases numbered 10, after V lost 6 bases and J lost 7 bases. CDR3 length: 15 residues. CDR1 is MNHEY and CDR2 is SVGAGI in the germline V gene. CDR3 loop: CASRPGQGVASGYTF. The DNA for the CDR3 is TGTGCCAGCAGACCGGGACAGGGGGTTGCAAGTGGCTACACCTTC.

V usage is TRBV30 and J usage is TRBJ1-2; D is possibly TRBD1 (5 bases). Germline CDR1 is GTSNPN and CDR2 is SVGIG (reference sequence). Trimming pared 0 bases from V and 3 bases from J, leaving 5 bases between. The CDR3 covers 12 residues. The DNA of the CDR3 is TGTGCCTGGAGTGTACAGGACTATGGCTACACCTTC. It codes for CAWSVQDYGYTF.

V usage is TRBV5-8 and J usage is TRBJ1-2, with 9 bases lining up with TRBD1. Germline CDR1 is SGHTS and CDR2 is YDEGEE. The V and J ends lost 5 bases and 5 bases, in that order; junction bases with no gene match: 10. The CDR3 covers 15 residues. CDR3 coding DNA: TGTGCCAGCAGTCGTGCGGGACAGGGACGATATGGCTACACCTTC. It is translated as CASSRAGQGRYGYTF.

The chain uses TRBV5-1 and TRBJ1-4; D possibly corresponds to TRBD1 (6 bases). Between the trimmed V and J ends, which lost 4 bases and 7 bases, there was a span of 14 bases. The length of the CDR3 is 14 residues. Germline V gene lookup returns CDR1 SGHRS and CDR2 YFSETQ. The DNA of the CDR3 is TGCGCCAGCAGCCCCGGAGGGGGGGCTGAAAAACTGTTTTTT. Its translation: CASSPGGGAEKLFF. Using reference TRBV5-1 and TRBJ1-4 for the parts outside the CDR3, the full variable domain is KAGVTQTPRYLIKTRGQQVTLSCSPISGHRSVSWYQQTPGQGLQFLFEYFSETQRNKGNFPGRFSGRQFSNSRSEMNVSTLELGDSALYLCASSPGGGAEKLFFGSGTQLSVL.

V usage is TRBV11-2 and J usage is TRBJ2-7; TRBD2 matches at 10 bases. The CDR3 is 16 residues long. CDR1 is SGHAT, CDR2 FQNNGV, per germline. V lost 5 bases to trimming and J lost 2 bases; unmatched junction nucleotides: 9. Here the CDR3 DNA reads TGTGCCAGCAGCATACGACTAGCGGGTGGCCCCTACGAGCAGTACTTC. This encodes CASSIRLAGGPYEQYF.

This clone was detected once. The chain has TRBV15 and TRBJ2-7; possibly TRBD2 for D (7 bases). Trimming removed 1 base from V and 5 bases from J, with 15 bases in between. The CDR3 loop spans 15 amino acids. Germline V gene data show CDR1 as LNHNV and CDR2 as YYDKDF (reference sequence). The CDR3 protein is CATSRGRTRGNEQYF. CDR3 coding DNA: TGTGCCACCAGCAGAGGGCGGACTAGGGGGAACGAGCAGTACTTC.

The chain combines TRBV5-1 with TRBJ2-3; 10 bases agree with TRBD1. In germline, CDR1 is SGHRS, CDR2 YFSETQ. The CDR3 loop spans 16 amino acids. The junction had 5 bases not matched to a gene; V was cut back by 0 bases and J by 4 bases. The CDR3 nucleotides read TGCGCCAGCAGCTTGGCTTCCGGGACAGGGGCAGATACGCAGTATTTT. It yields the protein CASSLASGTGADTQYF.

This chain uses TRBV5-1 with TRBJ2-4; D is undetermined. The V and J ends lost 1 base and 4 bases respectively, with 12 bases between them. The CDR3 extends over 15 amino acids. CDR1 and CDR2 (germline): SGHRS, YFSETQ. The CDR3 here is CASSLTAAVKNIQYF. DNA for the CDR3: TGCGCCAGCAGCTTGACGGCGGCGGTAAAAAACATTCAGTACTTC.

V gene TRBV5-1 combines with J gene TRBJ2-2; D unclear. Trimming left V 5 bases short and J 6 bases short, with 11 bases between. Germline CDR1 reads SGHRS; CDR2 reads YFSETQ. The CDR3 runs to 13 residues. CDR3 loop: CASRFGFAGELFF. The CDR3 nucleotides are TGCGCCAGCAGGTTCGGGTTCGCCGGGGAGCTGTTTTTT.

This chain links TRBV27 with TRBJ2-1; 8 bases are shared with TRBD2. CDR3 size: 15 residues. The junction had 7 bases not matched to a gene; V was cut back by 5 bases and J by 4 bases. CDR1 and CDR2 from the germline V gene are MNHEY and SMNVEV (reference sequence). The CDR3, as DNA: TGTGCCAGCAGTCCACTAGCGGAACTTTACAATGAGCAGTTCTTC. This translates into CASSPLAELYNEQFF.

The chain links TRBV28 to TRBJ1-1; perhaps TRBD1 as D (5 bases). The CDR3 has 13 residues. Trimming pared 5 bases from V and 7 bases from J, leaving 14 bases between. From germline, CDR1 is MDHEN and CDR2 SYDVKM. The CDR3 is CASSPSDSREAFF. Here the CDR3 DNA reads TGTGCCAGCAGTCCCTCTGACAGCCGTGAAGCTTTCTTT.

This chain joins TRBV18 and TRBJ2-5, with 7 bases that match TRBD2. The J segment lost 2 bases and the V segment lost 1 base, leaving 10 bases of the junction unmatched. Germline loops: CDR1 KGHSH, CDR2 LQKENI. The CDR3 sequence is 17 residues long. CDR3: CASSPLQREWSQETQYF. In nucleotides, the CDR3 is TGTGCCAGCTCACCACTCCAGCGGGAATGGTCGCAAGAGACCCAGTACTTC.

The rearrangement links TRBV29-1 to TRBJ1-1; the D gene is possibly TRBD1 (5 bases). The CDR3 totals 14 residues. Trimming removed 4 bases at V and 8 bases at J, with 20 bases between. The germline gives CDR1 SQVTM, CDR2 ANQGSEA. The CDR3 DNA reads as TGCAGCGTTGGTCGACAGTGGGCCGTTATGGAAGCTTTCTTT. The encoded protein is CSVGRQWAVMEAFF.

The chain has TRBV12-3 or TRBV12-4 and TRBJ1-2; D might be TRBD1 (5 bases). This CDR3 has 11 residues. V dropped 4 bases and J dropped 8 bases, with 8 bases sitting between them. The CDR3 DNA is TGTGCCAGCAGTTCAGGGATAGGCTACACCTTC. It is translated as CASSSGIGYTF.

In its sample, this clone was seen a few times. The genes are TRBV10-3 and TRBJ2-7; a weak D match, TRBD2 (6 bases). This CDR3 comprises 14 residues. V lost 0 bases, J lost 3 bases, and 9 bases lay in between. Germline CDR1 reads ENHRY; CDR2 reads SYGVKD. CDR3 nucleotides: TGTGCCATCAGTGAGTCGGAGGGGATCTACGAGCAGTACTTC. Amino acids: CAISESEGIYEQYF.